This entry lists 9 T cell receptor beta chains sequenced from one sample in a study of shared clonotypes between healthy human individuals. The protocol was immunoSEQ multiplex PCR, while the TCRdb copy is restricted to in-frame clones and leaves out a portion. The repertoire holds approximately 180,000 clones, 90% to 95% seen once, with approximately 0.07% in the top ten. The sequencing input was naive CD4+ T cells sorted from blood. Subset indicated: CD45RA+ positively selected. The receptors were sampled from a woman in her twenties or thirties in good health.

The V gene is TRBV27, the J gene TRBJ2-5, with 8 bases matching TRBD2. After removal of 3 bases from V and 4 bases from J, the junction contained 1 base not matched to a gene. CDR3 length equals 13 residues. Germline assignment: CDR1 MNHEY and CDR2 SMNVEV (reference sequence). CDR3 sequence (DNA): TGTGCCAGCAGTTTGGCGGGAGGAGAGACCCAGTACTTC. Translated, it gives CASSLAGGETQYF.

Here the CDR3 reads CASSYRGQGPSEAFF. DNA of the CDR3: TGTGCCAGCAGCTATAGGGGACAGGGTCCCTCTGAAGCTTTCTTT. The chain links TRBV11-2 to TRBJ1-1, with 9 bases matching TRBD1. The V gene's germline CDR1 is SGHAT and CDR2 FQNNGV. There are 15 residues in the CDR3. V was pared by 4 bases and J by 6 bases, with 9 bases of the junction left unmatched. The entire variable domain, with the rest obtained from reference TRBV11-2 and TRBJ1-1, is as follows: EAGVAQSPRYKIIEKRQSVAFWCNPISGHATLYWYQQILGQGPKLLIQFQNNGVVDDSQLPKDRFSAERLKGVDSTLKIQPAKLEDSAVYLCASSYRGQGPSEAFFGQGTRLTVV.

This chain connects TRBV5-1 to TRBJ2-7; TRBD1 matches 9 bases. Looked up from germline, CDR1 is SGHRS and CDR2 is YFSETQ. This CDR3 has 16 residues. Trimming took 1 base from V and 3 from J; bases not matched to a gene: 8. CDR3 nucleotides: TGCGCCAGCAGCTTGAAGGCCGGGACAGGGATCTACGAGCAGTACTTC. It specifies CASSLKAGTGIYEQYF.

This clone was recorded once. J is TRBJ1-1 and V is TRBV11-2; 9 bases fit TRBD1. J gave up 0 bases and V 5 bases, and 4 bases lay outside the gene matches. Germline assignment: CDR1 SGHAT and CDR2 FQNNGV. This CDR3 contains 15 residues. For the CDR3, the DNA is TGTGCCAGCAGCAAAAACAGGGGGCTGAACACTGAAGCTTTCTTT. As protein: CASSKNRGLNTEAFF.

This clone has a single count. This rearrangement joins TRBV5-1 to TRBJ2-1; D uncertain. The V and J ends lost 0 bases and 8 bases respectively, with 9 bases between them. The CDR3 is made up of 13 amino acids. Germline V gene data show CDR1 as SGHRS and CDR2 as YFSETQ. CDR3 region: CASSLAFRDEQFF. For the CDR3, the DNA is TGCGCCAGCAGCTTGGCCTTCCGCGATGAGCAGTTCTTC.

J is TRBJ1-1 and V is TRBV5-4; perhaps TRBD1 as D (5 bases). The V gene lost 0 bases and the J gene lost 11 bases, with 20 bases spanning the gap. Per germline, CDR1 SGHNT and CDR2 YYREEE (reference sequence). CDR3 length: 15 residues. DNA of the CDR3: TGTGCCAGCAGCTTGGGGTGGGGGAAAGAAAACGTCGCTTTCTTT. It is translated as CASSLGWGKENVAFF. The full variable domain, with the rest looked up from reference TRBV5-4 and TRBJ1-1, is ETGVTQSPTHLIKTRGQQVTLRCSSQSGHNTVSWYQQALGQGPQFIFQYYREEENGRGNFPPRFSGLQFPNYSSELNVNALELDDSALYLCASSLGWGKENVAFFGQGTRLTVV.

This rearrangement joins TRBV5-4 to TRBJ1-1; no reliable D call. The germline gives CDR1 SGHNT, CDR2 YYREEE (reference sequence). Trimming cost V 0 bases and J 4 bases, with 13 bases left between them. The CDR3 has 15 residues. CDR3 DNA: TGTGCCAGCAGCTTGGCCACACGGGGTGGCACTGAAGCTTTCTTT. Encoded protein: CASSLATRGGTEAFF.

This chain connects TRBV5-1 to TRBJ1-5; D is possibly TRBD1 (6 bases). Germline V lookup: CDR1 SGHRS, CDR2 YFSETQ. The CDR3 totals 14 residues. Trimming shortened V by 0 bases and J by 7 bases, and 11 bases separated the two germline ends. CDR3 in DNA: TGCGCCAGCAGCTTGGCCCTAGGGGGGCAGCCCCAGCATTTT. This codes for CASSLALGGQPQHF.

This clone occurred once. CDR3 sequence: CASSQGIGNTIYF. For the CDR3, the DNA is TGTGCCAGCAGCCAAGGTATTGGAAACACCATATATTTT. This rearrangement joins TRBV4-2 to TRBJ1-3; no firm D call. CDR3 size: 13 residues. Trimming stripped 1 base from V and 3 bases from J, with 4 bases between. Germline V gene sequence: CDR1 LGHNA, CDR2 YNFKEQ.